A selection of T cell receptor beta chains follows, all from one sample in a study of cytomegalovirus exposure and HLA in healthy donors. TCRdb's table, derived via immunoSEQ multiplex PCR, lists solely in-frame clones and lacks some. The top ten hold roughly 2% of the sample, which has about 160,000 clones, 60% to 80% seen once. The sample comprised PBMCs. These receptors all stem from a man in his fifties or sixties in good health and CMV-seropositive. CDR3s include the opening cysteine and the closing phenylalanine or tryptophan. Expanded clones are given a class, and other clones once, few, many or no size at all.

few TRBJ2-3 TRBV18 CASSPLLAGGQDTQYF
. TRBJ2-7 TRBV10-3 CAISEGRRTGTTGEQYF
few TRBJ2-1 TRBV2 CASRDSGGAYNEQFF
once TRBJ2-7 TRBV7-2 CASSYVWDRTYEQYF
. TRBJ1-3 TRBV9 CASSVRGMGAATGNTIYF
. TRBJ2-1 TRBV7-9 CASSPREGAFVEQFF
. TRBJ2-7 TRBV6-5 CASTGGGNYEQYF
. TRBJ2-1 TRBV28 CASSATGGVDEQFF
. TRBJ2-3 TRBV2 CASSTGKTQYF
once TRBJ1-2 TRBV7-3 CASSPGQGYGYTF
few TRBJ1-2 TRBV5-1 CASSLEGQSFYGYTF
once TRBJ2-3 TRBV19 CASSLYSQGTGDTQYF
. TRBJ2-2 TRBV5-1 CASSFGLAGNTGELFF
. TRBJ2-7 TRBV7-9 CASSQGGGDEQYF
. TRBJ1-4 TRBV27 CASSLVRAEKLFF
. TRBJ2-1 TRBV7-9 CASSLNSGAYNEQFF
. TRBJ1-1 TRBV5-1 CASSFGTTYTEAFF
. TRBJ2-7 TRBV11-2 CASSPIQRDEQYF
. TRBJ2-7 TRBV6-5 CAAQGQGTLGEQYF
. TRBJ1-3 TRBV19 CASTSSAFSGNTIYF
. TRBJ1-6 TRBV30 CAWSAGTENNSPLHF
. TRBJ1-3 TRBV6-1 CASSEGFGGTGNTIYF
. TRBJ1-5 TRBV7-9 CASSLGQGVSNQPQHF
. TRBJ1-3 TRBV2 CASSGTGARTGNTIYF
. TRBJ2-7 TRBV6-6 CASSLSGTAGYEQYF
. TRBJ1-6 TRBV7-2 CASSSRTGWNSPLHF
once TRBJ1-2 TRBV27 CASSFFDRSGSNYGYTF
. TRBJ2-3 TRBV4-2 CASSQDLNSRLDTQYF
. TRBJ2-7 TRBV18 CASSLFGADRGKSEQYF
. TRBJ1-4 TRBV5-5 CASSLDPGIFEKLFF
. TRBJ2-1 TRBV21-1 CASSKAPTSNEQFF
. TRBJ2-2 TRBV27 CASSLGGYTGELFF
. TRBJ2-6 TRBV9 CASSVGGEPGANVLTF
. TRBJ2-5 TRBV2 CASSEDWGDETQYF
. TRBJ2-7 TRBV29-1 CSVAQAGGYEQYF
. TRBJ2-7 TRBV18 CASSPGSSYEQYF
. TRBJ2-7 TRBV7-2 CASSAGRSYEQYF
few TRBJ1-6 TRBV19 CASSIQALGVGSPLHF
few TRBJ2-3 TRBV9 CASSVIAGGPVTDTQYF
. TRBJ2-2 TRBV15 CATRGPNTGELFF
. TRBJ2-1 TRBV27 CASSPESGLSQFF
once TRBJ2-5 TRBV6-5 CASSYLPLPQETQYF
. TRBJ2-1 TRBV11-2 CASSLDSWTGGLYNEQFF
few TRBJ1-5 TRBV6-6 CASSTGGWGSNQPQHF
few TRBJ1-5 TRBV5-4 CASSLDRVNQPQHF
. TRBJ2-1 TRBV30 CAWSVQGSSYNEQFF
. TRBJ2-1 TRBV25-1 CASSEPQTGVNEQFF
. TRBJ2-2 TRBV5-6 CASSPGGPLDTGELFF
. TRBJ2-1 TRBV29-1 CSVKSGGASFEQFF
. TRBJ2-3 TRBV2 CASSSGPPNTDTQYF
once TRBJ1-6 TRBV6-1 CASSEVGRSLSALHF
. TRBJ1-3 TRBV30 CAWKVGQNIGNTIYF
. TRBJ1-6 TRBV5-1 CASSYVGGKGNSPLHF
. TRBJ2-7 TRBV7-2 CASSLNFAGTYEQYF
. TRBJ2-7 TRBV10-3 CAISEDNAYEQYF
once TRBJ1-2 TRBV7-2 CASSLGLNAYGYTF
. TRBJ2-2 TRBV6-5 CARGLAGTGELFF